These 3 T cell receptor beta chains were sequenced from one sample in a study of T cell repertoires and HLA-DP antigens. The assay was immunoSEQ multiplex PCR, and TCRdb's table has in-frame clones only and misses some. The data show some 110,000 clones, with nearly 95% seen just once and 0.27% held by the top ten. The antigens these receptors bind are not known. The sample was CD4+ T cells from PBMCs. The receptors stem from a woman aged 18-29 years in good health and CMV-seronegative.

V and J are TRBV28 and TRBJ1-5, with D tentatively TRBD1 (5 bases). The germline V gene encodes CDR1 MDHEN and CDR2 SYDVKM. The CDR3 covers 12 residues. The V end was cut by 7 bases, the J end by 5 bases, with 9 bases between. CDR3 in amino acids: CASTTTDQPQHF. The CDR3 nucleotides are TGTGCCAGCACCACGACAGATCAGCCCCAGCATTTT. Looking up the rest from reference TRBV28 and TRBJ1-5 gives the full variable domain: DVKVTQSSRYLVKRTGEKVFLECVQDMDHENMFWYRQDPGLGLRLIYFSYDVKMKEKGDIPEGYSVSREKKERFSLILESASTNQTSMYLCASTTTDQPQHFGDGTRLSIL.

The chain uses TRBV19 and TRBJ1-5; D is unclear. Trimming removed 3 bases from V and 0 bases from J, with 12 bases in between. From germline, CDR1 is LNHDA and CDR2 SQIVND (reference sequence). The CDR3 length is 16 residues. CDR3 sequence reads: CASSMLAANSNQPQHF. For the CDR3, the DNA is TGTGCCAGTAGTATGTTGGCTGCTAATAGCAATCAGCCCCAGCATTTT.

This chain joins TRBV7-2 and TRBJ1-3, with D hard to call. V dropped 5 bases and J dropped 4 bases, with 15 bases sitting between them. The CDR3 totals 15 residues. Germline V lookup: CDR1 SGHTA, CDR2 FQGNSA. The CDR3 here is CASSRSRATGNTIYF. The CDR3 coding sequence is TGTGCCAGCAGCCGATCGCGGGCGACGGGAAACACCATATATTTT.